Listed below are T cell receptor beta chains from one sample, sequenced in a study of beta chain features in type 1 diabetes. Profiling relied on immunoSEQ multiplex PCR, and the TCRdb table lists in-frame clones only, not all of them. The table has about 140,000 clones, about 9.7% seen once; the top ten hold 0.55% to 0.75%. Sequenced: central memory CD4+ T cells from blood. The receptors stem from a woman in her thirties or forties in good health. The CDR3 runs from the conserved cysteine through the conserved F or W. Fields, in order: clone size, V gene, D gene, J gene, CDR3 protein. D genes are given only for firm matches. Only part of the rows carry a size: once, few, many, or a class if the clone is expanded.

clone size: -; V gene: TRBV6-5; D gene: -; J gene: TRBJ1-2; CDR3 protein: CASSYSRVGGYTF
clone size: -; V gene: TRBV29-1; D gene: -; J gene: TRBJ2-5; CDR3 protein: CSVERGETQYF
clone size: -; V gene: TRBV6-5; D gene: -; J gene: TRBJ2-5; CDR3 protein: CASSYHSSRAGETQYF
clone size: few; V gene: TRBV6-6; D gene: TRBD1; J gene: TRBJ2-7; CDR3 protein: CASRGDRENNEQYF
clone size: -; V gene: TRBV6-5; D gene: TRBD2; J gene: TRBJ2-5; CDR3 protein: CASSYSFSGGGETQYF
clone size: few; V gene: TRBV7-2; D gene: TRBD2; J gene: TRBJ2-5; CDR3 protein: CASSGLARGETQYF
clone size: -; V gene: TRBV6-5; D gene: TRBD1; J gene: TRBJ1-5; CDR3 protein: CASRGTGGTTAQHF
clone size: -; V gene: TRBV4-1; D gene: TRBD1; J gene: TRBJ2-3; CDR3 protein: CASSQDRGEGWDTQYF
clone size: many; V gene: TRBV19; D gene: -; J gene: TRBJ1-1; CDR3 protein: CASSVGQLLNTEAFF
clone size: few; V gene: TRBV29-1; D gene: -; J gene: TRBJ2-3; CDR3 protein: CSVDEGGRRDTQYF
clone size: few; V gene: TRBV6-5; D gene: -; J gene: TRBJ1-4; CDR3 protein: CASRTWGARKLFF
clone size: -; V gene: TRBV2; D gene: TRBD1; J gene: TRBJ2-5; CDR3 protein: CASSSLGTGGFQETQYF
clone size: -; V gene: TRBV25-1; D gene: -; J gene: TRBJ1-4; CDR3 protein: CASNTATNEKLFF
clone size: few; V gene: TRBV10-3; D gene: -; J gene: TRBJ2-1; CDR3 protein: CAISDQGSDEQFF
clone size: -; V gene: TRBV5-1; D gene: TRBD1; J gene: TRBJ2-4; CDR3 protein: CASSSGMRGTGGDIQYF
clone size: few; V gene: TRBV20-1; D gene: TRBD1; J gene: TRBJ2-7; CDR3 protein: CSARGDSEQYF
clone size: -; V gene: TRBV5-1; D gene: TRBD1; J gene: TRBJ1-5; CDR3 protein: CASSDQGGQQPQHF
clone size: few; V gene: TRBV5-1; D gene: -; J gene: TRBJ2-5; CDR3 protein: CASSLGAGRSWQETQYF
clone size: few; V gene: TRBV18; D gene: -; J gene: TRBJ1-1; CDR3 protein: CASSPQKLSTEAFF
clone size: many; V gene: TRBV7-2; D gene: TRBD1; J gene: TRBJ2-7; CDR3 protein: CASSTGTATYEQYF
clone size: few; V gene: TRBV4-3; D gene: -; J gene: TRBJ2-1; CDR3 protein: CASSQAGGTSYNEQFF
clone size: few; V gene: TRBV23-1; D gene: TRBD1; J gene: TRBJ1-2; CDR3 protein: CASSRDRGQGYTF
clone size: few; V gene: TRBV7-2; D gene: TRBD1; J gene: TRBJ2-5; CDR3 protein: CASRHENRGQETQYF
clone size: few; V gene: TRBV14; D gene: -; J gene: TRBJ2-7; CDR3 protein: CASSEISSSFNEQYF
clone size: -; V gene: TRBV2; D gene: TRBD1; J gene: TRBJ2-1; CDR3 protein: CASMSRGTGGYNEQFF
clone size: -; V gene: TRBV7-2; D gene: TRBD1; J gene: TRBJ2-7; CDR3 protein: CASSLERTGFTYEQYF
clone size: -; V gene: TRBV18; D gene: TRBD2; J gene: TRBJ2-5; CDR3 protein: CASSLGASGETQYF
clone size: many; V gene: TRBV19; D gene: TRBD1; J gene: TRBJ1-2; CDR3 protein: CATVDRAPYGYTF
clone size: few; V gene: TRBV12-5; D gene: TRBD2; J gene: TRBJ2-5; CDR3 protein: CATSAGAGGPETQYF
clone size: few; V gene: TRBV7-2; D gene: -; J gene: TRBJ1-3; CDR3 protein: CASSPPEGFGNTIYF
clone size: few; V gene: TRBV29-1; D gene: -; J gene: TRBJ1-1; CDR3 protein: CSASGGLGTEAFF
clone size: -; V gene: TRBV12-5; D gene: TRBD2; J gene: TRBJ2-1; CDR3 protein: CASKAGGDYNEQFF
clone size: -; V gene: TRBV5-6; D gene: -; J gene: TRBJ2-3; CDR3 protein: CASSLLEDTQYF
clone size: -; V gene: TRBV18; D gene: TRBD1; J gene: TRBJ1-3; CDR3 protein: CASSLQGQASGNTIYF
clone size: few; V gene: TRBV5-1; D gene: -; J gene: TRBJ1-3; CDR3 protein: CASSPRTDGNTIYF
clone size: -; V gene: TRBV7-9; D gene: TRBD2; J gene: TRBJ2-2; CDR3 protein: CASSLTSGVLTGELFF
clone size: many; V gene: TRBV9; D gene: -; J gene: TRBJ2-7; CDR3 protein: CASGRADYEQYF
clone size: few; V gene: TRBV7-9; D gene: TRBD1; J gene: TRBJ1-5; CDR3 protein: CASSFSRGGNQPQHF
clone size: -; V gene: TRBV5-1; D gene: -; J gene: TRBJ1-2; CDR3 protein: CASAQGMEPTYGYTF
clone size: few; V gene: TRBV13; D gene: -; J gene: TRBJ2-7; CDR3 protein: CASSRRDEQYF
clone size: few; V gene: TRBV7-6; D gene: TRBD1; J gene: TRBJ2-7; CDR3 protein: CASSLDFSQGDLSGEQYF
clone size: few; V gene: TRBV7-6; D gene: TRBD2; J gene: TRBJ2-2; CDR3 protein: CASSSETSGGWRDTGELFF
clone size: -; V gene: TRBV12-5; D gene: -; J gene: TRBJ2-7; CDR3 protein: CASGLGLGWSYEQYF
clone size: many; V gene: TRBV4-2; D gene: -; J gene: TRBJ2-3; CDR3 protein: CASSQDQAGHTSDTQYF
clone size: few; V gene: TRBV18; D gene: TRBD2; J gene: TRBJ2-3; CDR3 protein: CASSPQRGFTDTQYF
clone size: many; V gene: TRBV28; D gene: -; J gene: TRBJ1-2; CDR3 protein: CASSPGIQGNYGYTF